The 27 T cell receptor beta chains below were found in one sample sequenced in a study of blood T cell repertoires in COVID-19. Data came from immunoSEQ multiplex PCR; TCRdb stores just in-frame clones and leaves some out. The sample carries tens of thousands of clones, around three quarters recorded once. Sequenced input: peripheral blood. These receptors all come from a woman of 80 years or more with acute or convalescent COVID-19.

The chain carries TRBV19 and TRBJ2-5; 10 bases agree with TRBD2. The CDR3 is 18 residues long. V shed 5 bases and J 1 base; nucleotides not matched to a gene: 13. Germline lookup yields CDR1 LNHDA and CDR2 SQIVND (reference sequence). The CDR3 sequence: CASSSTRNSGGFQETQYF. For the CDR3, the DNA is TGTGCCAGTAGTTCCACACGGAATAGCGGGGGGTTCCAAGAGACCCAGTACTTC.

This chain links TRBV19 with TRBJ1-2; 7 bases align to TRBD1. V shed 6 bases, J shed 2 bases, and the junction held 3 bases outside the gene matches. CDR1 LNHDA and CDR2 SQIVND come from the germline V gene (reference sequence). The CDR3 runs 13 residues. CDR3 sequence: CASRAGGNYGYTF. The CDR3 nucleotides are TGTGCCAGTAGAGCAGGGGGGAACTATGGCTACACCTTC. The entire variable domain, with the rest obtained from reference TRBV19 and TRBJ1-2, is as follows: DGGITQSPKYLFRKEGQNVTLSCEQNLNHDAMYWYRQDPGQGLRLIYYSQIVNDFQKGDIAEGYSVSREKKESFPLTVTSAQKNPTAFYLCASRAGGNYGYTFGSGTRLTVV.

The chain has TRBV15 and TRBJ2-2, with TRBD1 identical over 8 bases. Germline loops: CDR1 LNHNV, CDR2 YYDKDF (reference sequence). Germline trimming cut 0 bases from V and 5 bases from J; bases unmatched to any gene: 5. The CDR3 is 16 amino acids. CDR3 protein: CATSREAGGETGELFF. Here the CDR3 DNA reads TGTGCCACCAGCAGAGAGGCAGGGGGCGAGACCGGGGAGCTGTTTTTT.

This clone was detected only a few times. V and J are TRBV19 and TRBJ1-5; weak D call: TRBD1 (6 bases). CDR1 and CDR2 (germline): LNHDA, SQIVND (reference sequence). The CDR3 spans 16 residues. With 1 base removed from V and 2 bases from J, the gap between germline ends came to 12 bases. The CDR3 DNA reads TGTGCCAGTAGTATAGGCGGTTCAGGGGGCAATCAGCCCCAGCATTTT. Residues: CASSIGGSGGNQPQHF.

The V and J genes are TRBV5-4 and TRBJ2-1, with TRBD2 identical over 8 bases. Germline assignment: CDR1 SGHNT and CDR2 YYREEE (reference sequence). Trimming at V came to 4 bases and at J to 0 bases, leaving 9 bases not matched to a gene. The CDR3 sequence is 17 residues long. CDR3 sequence reads: CASSKISGTVSYNEQFF. The CDR3 nucleotides read TGTGCCAGCAGCAAAATTAGCGGGACCGTCTCCTACAATGAGCAGTTCTTC.

This rearrangement joins TRBV19 to TRBJ1-6; D might be TRBD1 (5 bases). Germline values: CDR1 LNHDA, CDR2 SQIVND (reference sequence). Trimming removed 9 bases at V and 9 bases at J, with 15 bases between. The CDR3 totals 13 residues. CDR3 bases: TGTGCCAGCCGGTCGGGGGTGGGTTCACCCCTCCACTTT. It translates to CASRSGVGSPLHF.

The chain recombines TRBV3-1 (or the pseudogene TRBV3-2) with TRBJ1-1; D is undetermined. The V gene lost 4 bases and the J gene lost 1 base, with 13 bases spanning the gap. In germline, CDR1 is LGHDT, CDR2 YNNKEL (reference sequence). The CDR3 covers 15 residues. The CDR3 here is CASSPYATQNTEAFF. The CDR3 nucleotides read TGTGCCAGCAGCCCTTACGCGACACAGAACACTGAAGCTTTCTTT.

The genes are TRBV19 and TRBJ2-7; 10 bases align to TRBD1. The V segment lost 7 bases and the J segment 2 bases; nucleotides outside the gene matches: 11. Per the germline V gene, CDR1 is LNHDA and CDR2 is SQIVND (reference sequence). This CDR3 contains 16 residues. DNA of the CDR3: TGTGCCAGTACACAGCGACAGGGGGCGGGCGCCTACGAGCAGTACTTC. Translated, it gives CASTQRQGAGAYEQYF.

This clone was recorded once. The chain recombines TRBV7-3 with TRBJ2-2; 10 bases agree with TRBD2. Looked up from germline, CDR1 is SGHTA and CDR2 is FQGTGA. The CDR3 totals 17 residues. Germline trimming cut 2 bases from V and 1 base from J; bases unmatched to any gene: 4. CDR3 nucleotide sequence: TGTGCCAGCAGCTTACTTCCTAGCGGGGGGAACACCGGGGAGCTGTTTTTT. Protein sequence: CASSLLPSGGNTGELFF. The variable domain in full, completed from reference TRBV7-3 and TRBJ2-2, reads GAGVSQTPSNKVTEKGKYVELRCDPISGHTALYWYRQSLGQGPEFLIYFQGTGAADDSGLPNDRFFAVRPEGSVSTLKIQRTERGDSAVYLCASSLLPSGGNTGELFFGEGSRLTVL.

Here the CDR3 reads CASSLGTTRETQYF. The CDR3 nucleotides are TGCGCCAGCAGCTTGGGGACTACACGGGAGACCCAGTACTTC. V gene TRBV5-1 combines with J gene TRBJ2-5; D may be TRBD2 (6 bases). Trimming removed 0 bases at V and 5 bases at J, with 11 bases between. The CDR3 has 14 residues. CDR1 is SGHRS and CDR2 is YFSETQ in the germline V gene.

V is TRBV7-9 and J is TRBJ1-5; 7 bases align to TRBD1. Trimming removed 1 base from V and 4 bases from J; junction bases left unmatched: 10. The CDR3 consists of 17 residues. The germline V gene has CDR1 SEHNR and CDR2 FQNEAQ (reference sequence). CDR3 amino acids: CASSLGAGGMGNQPQHF. The CDR3 bases are TGTGCCAGCAGCTTAGGGGCAGGGGGTATGGGGAATCAGCCCCAGCATTTT.

In its sample, this clone was seen a few times. This chain joins TRBV7-7 and TRBJ2-5, with D possibly TRBD2 on 6 matching bases. Trimming cost V 4 bases and J 4 bases, with 10 bases left between them. From germline, CDR1 is SSHAT and CDR2 FNYEAQ (reference sequence). The length of the CDR3 is 13 residues. CDR3 amino acids: CASSSDYSETQYF. In DNA form, the CDR3 reads TGTGCCAGCAGCTCGGACTACTCAGAGACCCAGTACTTC.

The chain joins TRBV19 to TRBJ1-1; D may be TRBD1 (5 bases). Germline CDR1 is LNHDA and CDR2 is SQIVND (reference sequence). The CDR3 has 11 amino acids. The V and J ends lost 7 bases and 3 bases respectively, with 6 bases between them. CDR3 in amino acids: CASTGDTEAFF. CDR3 sequence (DNA): TGTGCCAGTACGGGGGACACTGAAGCTTTCTTT.

This clone was picked up one time. The chain links TRBV5-6 to TRBJ2-3; 14 bases map to TRBD2. V was clipped by 4 bases and J by 6 bases; unmatched bases: 7. The CDR3 spans 16 residues. From germline, CDR1 is SGHDT and CDR2 YYEEEE. The CDR3 DNA reads as TGTGCCAGCAGCAGAGGGACTAGCGGGGGACACGATACGCAGTATTTT. Its protein is CASSRGTSGGHDTQYF.

This sequence joins TRBV10-3 and TRBJ2-6; TRBD1 might be the D (6 bases). This CDR3 comprises 14 residues. The germline V gene encodes CDR1 ENHRY and CDR2 SYGVKD. V was shortened by 8 bases and J by 2 bases, with 10 bases between the two germline ends. CDR3 protein: CAIGQSPGANVLTF. The DNA of the CDR3 is TGTGCCATCGGACAGTCTCCTGGGGCCAACGTCCTGACTTTC.

This clone was detected only once. The chain recombines TRBV30 with TRBJ2-1; 14 nucleotides agree with TRBD2. The germline V gene encodes CDR1 GTSNPN and CDR2 SVGIG (reference sequence). The ends lost 1 base at V and 2 bases at J; junction bases unmatched: 7. The CDR3 length is 18 residues. CDR3 DNA: TGTGCCTGGAGTGGTGGGGGACTAGCGGGAGATACCTACAATGAGCAGTTCTTC. This codes for CAWSGGGLAGDTYNEQFF. The whole variable domain, filled in from reference TRBV30 and TRBJ2-1, reads SQTIHQWPATLVQPVGSPLSLECTVEGTSNPNLYWYRQAAGRGLQLLFYSVGIGQISSEVPQNLSASRPQDRQFILSSKKLLLSDSGFYLCAWSGGGLAGDTYNEQFFGPGTRLTVL.

The chain recombines TRBV27 with TRBJ2-1; the match to TRBD2 covers 7 bases. CDR3 length equals 18 residues. V dropped 5 bases and J dropped 8; count of bases not matched to a gene: 21. The germline V gene has CDR1 MNHEY and CDR2 SMNVEV (reference sequence). Here the CDR3 DNA reads TGTGCCAGCAGTCCCCATGCCGGGACTACCCCGCGAGGTCATGAGCAGTTCTTC. Its translation: CASSPHAGTTPRGHEQFF.

This clone was counted between two and nine times. The CDR3 nucleotides are TGTGCCAGCAGCTCGACAGTTAACTATGGCTACACCTTC. Translated: CASSSTVNYGYTF. This chain uses TRBV5-6 with TRBJ1-2, with D maybe TRBD1 (5 bases). Germline loops: CDR1 SGHDT, CDR2 YYEEEE. The CDR3 consists of 13 residues. Trimming shortened V by 3 bases and J by 1 base, and 7 bases separated the two germline ends.

V gene TRBV21-1 combines with J gene TRBJ2-1; TRBD2, the table's D call, lacks a check against the DNA. TRBV21-1 is reported as a pseudogene. The CDR3 sequence is 16 residues long. The CDR3 loop reads CASSKSPGNSYNEQFF. CDR3 bases: TGTGCCAGCAGCAAATCTCCCGGGAACTCCTACAATGAGCAGTTCTTC.

The chain is built from TRBV5-1 and TRBJ1-2; 7 bases map to TRBD1. This CDR3 comprises 15 residues. V was pared by 4 bases and J by 3 bases, with 9 bases of the junction left unmatched. The germline V gene encodes CDR1 SGHRS and CDR2 YFSETQ. CDR3: CASSPNPTGYYGYTF. DNA of the CDR3: TGCGCCAGCAGCCCGAACCCGACAGGGTACTATGGCTACACCTTC.

This clone was seen a handful of times. The sample has other DNA sequences that encode this CDR3 too. This chain connects TRBV3-1 (or the pseudogene TRBV3-2) to TRBJ1-1, with TRBD1 matching over 8 bases. CDR3 length: 13 residues. After removal of 4 bases from V and 4 bases from J, the junction contained 2 bases not matched to a gene. Germline V lookup: CDR1 LGHDT, CDR2 YNNKEL (reference sequence). CDR3 bases: TGTGCCAGCAGCCGCACAGGGGGCACTGAAGCTTTCTTT. Protein sequence: CASSRTGGTEAFF.

This chain connects TRBV10-3 to TRBJ1-4; D is unresolved. The CDR3 sequence is 13 residues long. The V end lost 1 base, the J end lost 5 bases, and 5 bases lay between the germline ends. Germline-derived CDR1 and CDR2 are ENHRY and SYGVKD. The DNA for the CDR3 is TGTGCCATCAGTGAGTGGGCCAATGAAAAACTGTTTTTT. Translation gives CAISEWANEKLFF.

The chain uses TRBV5-6 and TRBJ2-3; D is perhaps TRBD2 (5 bases). The CDR3 is made up of 15 amino acids. Trimming removed 2 bases from V and 2 bases from J, with 12 bases in between. Germline CDR1 is SGHDT and CDR2 is YYEEEE. CDR3 protein: CASSFRAEFTDTQYF. The CDR3 DNA is TGTGCCAGCAGCTTCCGAGCGGAGTTCACAGATACGCAGTATTTT.

V gene TRBV29-1 combines with J gene TRBJ1-1, with 8 nucleotides matching TRBD1. Germline V gives CDR1 SQVTM, CDR2 ANQGSEA. This CDR3 is 13 amino acids long. Germline trimming cut 7 bases from V and 4 bases from J; bases unmatched to any gene: 8. Written as DNA, the CDR3 is TGCAGCGCAGAGGACAGGGTTGCCACTGAAGCTTTCTTT. The encoded protein is CSAEDRVATEAFF.

The chain employs TRBV7-3 and TRBJ2-3; possible D gene TRBD2, 6 bases. This CDR3 has 14 amino acids. Germline V gives CDR1 SGHTA, CDR2 FQGTGA. Trimming cost V 5 bases and J 2 bases, with 11 bases left between them. CDR3 in amino acids: CASSRGGNTDTQYF. CDR3 DNA sequence: TGTGCCAGCAGCCGTGGGGGGAACACAGATACGCAGTATTTT.

The chain links TRBV6-6 to TRBJ1-3, with 7 nucleotides matching TRBD1. The trim removed 6 bases at V and 4 bases at J, leaving 6 bases unmatched. CDR3 length equals 14 residues. In germline, CDR1 is MNHNY, CDR2 SVGAGI (reference sequence). CDR3 DNA sequence: TGTGCCAGCAGCCTTGACAGGGTGGGAAACACCATATATTTT. Its protein is CASSLDRVGNTIYF.

The V and J genes are TRBV11-2 and TRBJ1-4, with 7 bases identical to TRBD1. This CDR3 region has 16 residues. The V gene's germline CDR1 is SGHAT and CDR2 FQNNGV. Trimming cost V 5 bases and J 1 base; bases outside gene matches: 7. As DNA, the CDR3 is TGTGCCAGCAGCCCCAGGACAGGAGGAACTAATGAAAAACTGTTTTTT. Its protein is CASSPRTGGTNEKLFF.